The 22 T cell receptor beta chains reported below all come from one sample, sequenced in a study of hypomethylating agent response in myelodysplastic syndrome. TCRdb keeps only in-frame clones here, not all; method: immunoSEQ multiplex PCR. The table includes about 3,200 clones, around 80% detected once. The sequencing used bone marrow, collected before or after starting hypomethylating agent treatment for myelodysplastic syndrome (not recorded which). The receptor source for this set is a human donor with myelodysplastic syndrome.

This sequence joins TRBV5-4 and TRBJ2-3; perhaps TRBD2 as D (6 bases). The germline V gene has CDR1 SGHNT and CDR2 YYREEE (reference sequence). The CDR3 sequence is 13 residues long. V shed 1 base and J shed 5 bases, with 8 bases lying between them. CDR3 coding DNA: TGTGCCAGCAGCTTGCCGGGGGTAGATACGCAGTATTTT. Translation: CASSLPGVDTQYF.

A few counts support this clone. V and J are TRBV27 and TRBJ1-5; 11 bases map to TRBD1. The length of the CDR3 is 14 residues. Germline CDR1 MNHEY, CDR2 SMNVEV (reference sequence). The V and J ends lost 5 bases and 6 bases, in that order; junction bases with no gene match: 3. CDR3 coding DNA: TGTGCCAGCAGTCCGGGACAGGGGGGTCAGCCCCAGCATTTT. This encodes CASSPGQGGQPQHF.

V usage is TRBV6-1 and J usage is TRBJ1-2, with no clear D. Germline CDR1 reads MNHNS; CDR2 reads SASEGT. This CDR3 has 14 residues. Trimming cost V 7 bases and J 4 bases, with 16 bases left between them. The CDR3 loop reads CASIPIDPPYGYTF. For the CDR3, the DNA is TGTGCCAGCATCCCTATTGATCCTCCCTATGGCTACACCTTC.

This chain joins TRBV19 and TRBJ1-2, with 8 nucleotides matching TRBD1. The CDR3 has 14 amino acids. CDR1 LNHDA and CDR2 SQIVND come from the germline V gene (reference sequence). Germline trimming cut 7 bases from V and 0 bases from J; bases unmatched to any gene: 4. CDR3: CASMSGGTNYGYTF. For the CDR3, the DNA is TGTGCCAGTATGTCAGGGGGCACTAACTATGGCTACACCTTC.

This sequence joins TRBV4-3 and TRBJ2-3, with D possibly being TRBD1 (5 bases). CDR1 is LGHNA, CDR2 YSLEER, per germline. Trimming stripped 3 bases from V and 4 bases from J, with 8 bases between. The CDR3 has 13 amino acids. The CDR3 DNA sequence: TGCGCCAGCAGCCAGCAGGGATCAGATACGCAGTATTTT. This sequence encodes CASSQQGSDTQYF.

There are a few counts of this clone. The genes are TRBV6-1 and TRBJ1-1; 7 bases are shared with TRBD1. V dropped 6 bases and J dropped 2; count of bases not matched to a gene: 6. Germline loops: CDR1 MNHNS, CDR2 SASEGT. This CDR3 contains 14 residues. DNA of the CDR3: TGTGCCAGCAGCCGGGACAGAATAAACACTGAAGCTTTCTTT. This codes for CASSRDRINTEAFF.

This chain connects TRBV7-2 to TRBJ2-2; D is undetermined. This CDR3 has 15 amino acids. V dropped 1 base and J dropped 3 bases, with 9 bases sitting between them. Germline V gene data show CDR1 as SGHTA and CDR2 as FQGNSA. CDR3 DNA: TGTGCCAGCAGCTTAGGTCTAGGTTACACCGGGGAGCTGTTTTTT. It is translated as CASSLGLGYTGELFF.

This clone occurred a few times. The chain links TRBV28 to TRBJ2-7; D gene ambiguous. The CDR3 spans 11 residues. The V end was cut by 10 bases, the J end by 5 bases, with 12 bases between. Germline loops: CDR1 MDHEN, CDR2 SYDVKM. The chain's CDR3 is CATLGRNEQYF. DNA of the CDR3: TGTGCCACCCTCGGTAGGAACGAGCAGTACTTC.

The chain's CDR3 is CASSLAQNPYEQYF. As DNA, the CDR3 is TGTGCCAGCAGCTTAGCACAGAACCCCTACGAGCAGTACTTC. This sequence joins TRBV11-3 and TRBJ2-7, with D unresolved. V dropped 1 base and J dropped 2 bases, with 9 bases sitting between them. The CDR3 spans 14 residues. The germline gives CDR1 SGHNT, CDR2 YENEEA.

This chain links TRBV5-1 with TRBJ1-2; TRBD1 agrees at 8 bases. J gave up 4 bases and V 3 bases, and 5 bases lay outside the gene matches. Germline values: CDR1 SGHRS, CDR2 YFSETQ. This CDR3 spans 14 amino acids. CDR3 loop: CASSSGQDVYGYTF. CDR3 sequence (DNA): TGCGCCAGCAGCTCGGGACAGGATGTCTATGGCTACACCTTC.

This clone is medium-sized within its sample. This chain links TRBV27 with TRBJ2-1; tentative D call: TRBD2 (5 bases). The germline V gene has CDR1 MNHEY and CDR2 SMNVEV (reference sequence). The CDR3 has 15 amino acids. With 6 bases removed from V and 6 bases from J, the gap between germline ends came to 18 bases. The CDR3 sequence: CASSLTRGLLNEQFF. DNA of the CDR3: TGTGCCAGCAGCCTAACCCGCGGGCTCCTCAATGAGCAGTTCTTC.

The chain recombines TRBV7-9 with TRBJ2-7; 11 bases match TRBD2. V was pared by 3 bases and J by 1 base, with 11 bases of the junction left unmatched. Germline V gene sequence: CDR1 SEHNR, CDR2 FQNEAQ (reference sequence). CDR3 length: 18 amino acids. CDR3 protein: CASSFPTSGMGNSYEQYF. Here the CDR3 DNA reads TGTGCCAGCAGCTTCCCGACTAGCGGGATGGGAAATTCCTACGAGCAGTACTTC.

The V gene is TRBV5-5, the J gene TRBJ2-7, with 9 bases lining up with TRBD1. Trimming removed 5 bases from V and 7 bases from J; junction bases left unmatched: 13. The germline CDR1 and CDR2 sequences are SGHKS and YYEKEE (reference sequence). The CDR3 covers 15 residues. CDR3 nucleotide sequence: TGTGCCAGCAGTTCCACAGGGGGCGCTGGATTGGAGCAGTACTTC. Residues: CASSSTGGAGLEQYF.

The chain recombines TRBV6-1 with TRBJ2-3, with 8 bases lining up with TRBD2. This CDR3 is built from 16 residues. Germline V gives CDR1 MNHNS, CDR2 SASEGT. V was pared by 2 bases and J by 0 bases, with 4 bases of the junction left unmatched. In nucleotides, the CDR3 is TGTGCCAGCAGTGAACGGGGGGGCTTTAGCACAGATACGCAGTATTTT. As protein: CASSERGGFSTDTQYF.

This chain connects TRBV6-6 to TRBJ1-4; 7 bases are shared with TRBD1. Unmatched junction bases numbered 4, after V lost 6 bases and J lost 0 bases. The CDR3 is 15 residues long. The germline V gene has CDR1 MNHNY and CDR2 SVGAGI (reference sequence). The DNA for the CDR3 is TGTGCCAGCAGATCAGGGGGTGCAACTAATGAAAAACTGTTTTTT. Translating it yields CASRSGGATNEKLFF.

The chain has TRBV6-1 and TRBJ2-5; D could derive from TRBD1 or TRBD2 (5 bases each). Germline CDR1 reads MNHNS; CDR2 reads SASEGT. V lost 7 bases and J 5 bases, leaving 17 bases between the germline ends. The CDR3 contains 14 residues. CDR3: CASTALGAGETQYF. The DNA for the CDR3 is TGTGCCAGCACCGCCCTCGGGGCAGGGGAGACCCAGTACTTC.

The chain joins TRBV5-6 to TRBJ1-3, with 7 positions matching TRBD1. CDR3 length equals 14 residues. V dropped 4 bases and J dropped 4; count of bases not matched to a gene: 5. Germline V gene sequence: CDR1 SGHDT, CDR2 YYEEEE. The CDR3 loop is CASSGGQAGNTIYF. The CDR3 DNA reads TGTGCCAGCAGCGGTGGACAGGCCGGAAACACCATATATTTT.

The CDR3, as DNA: TGTGCCAGCAGCTACGGGACGGCCTACGAGCAGTACTTC. It codes for CASSYGTAYEQYF. The chain couples TRBV11-2 to TRBJ2-7; D is perhaps TRBD1 or TRBD2 (5 bases each). This CDR3 is 13 amino acids long. Trimming took off 4 bases at V and 2 bases at J, with 9 bases between the two ends. Germline CDR1 is SGHAT and CDR2 is FQNNGV.

This chain connects TRBV6-6 to TRBJ1-6, with D tentatively TRBD1 (5 bases). V lost 5 bases and J 12 bases, leaving 17 bases between the germline ends. The CDR3 has 14 amino acids. The germline CDR1 and CDR2 sequences are MNHNY and SVGAGI (reference sequence). The chain's CDR3 is CASSPSTPGGPLHF. The DNA of the CDR3 is TGTGCCAGCAGTCCCTCGACCCCGGGGGGACCCCTCCACTTT.

V usage is TRBV7-3 and J usage is TRBJ2-2, with D uncertain. The CDR3 length is 14 residues. V was cut by 4 bases and J by 5 bases, with 11 bases left in between. Per germline, CDR1 SGHTA and CDR2 FQGTGA. The CDR3: CASSSIGQTGELFF. The CDR3 DNA reads as TGTGCCAGCAGCTCCATCGGGCAGACCGGGGAGCTGTTTTTT.

The rearrangement uses TRBV6-5 and TRBJ2-1; tentatively, D is TRBD1 or TRBD2 (5 bases each). The CDR3 length is 15 residues. Germline values: CDR1 MNHEY, CDR2 SVGAGI. Trimming pared 4 bases from V and 8 bases from J, leaving 18 bases between. The CDR3 DNA follows: TGTGCCAGCAGTTCCTACTCTGGGGGAAGGGATGAGCAGTTCTTC. It translates to CASSSYSGGRDEQFF.

This clone was recorded once. This chain links TRBV6-5 with TRBJ1-1, with 7 bases identical to TRBD1. Per the germline V gene, CDR1 is MNHEY and CDR2 is SVGAGI. The length of the CDR3 is 13 residues. V was clipped by 6 bases and J by 7 bases; unmatched bases: 8. The CDR3 nucleotides are TGTGCCAGCAGGCGGGACAGCTTCATTGAAGCTTTCTTT. Amino acid sequence: CASRRDSFIEAFF.